The 21 T cell receptor beta chains in this list originate from one sample, sequenced in a study of metastatic and nonmetastatic thyroid tumors. Patients underwent thyroid surgery, and none had received any treatment before it. TCRdb redid the clone calls on the PCR reads using MiXCR. The table has approximately 20,000 clones, roughly 22% seen once. Source material: tumor tissue. Receptor source: a male donor with papillary thyroid cancer or a benign thyroid nodule (not recorded which). Some clones in this sample may be carry-over from other donors' samples.

The sample holds many counts of this clone. The gene calls are TRBV28 and TRBJ1-5; possible D gene TRBD1, 5 bases. Looked up from germline, CDR1 is MDHEN and CDR2 is SYDVKM. The CDR3 totals 14 residues. Trimming pared 6 bases from V and 1 base from J, leaving 10 bases between. The CDR3 region is CASSRGVSNQPQHF. CDR3 sequence (DNA): TGTGCCAGCAGCCGGGGGGTAAGCAATCAGCCCCAGCATTTT. The entire variable domain, with the rest obtained from reference TRBV28 and TRBJ1-5, is as follows: DVKVTQSSRYLVKRTGEKVFLECVQDMDHENMFWYRQDPGLGLRLIYFSYDVKMKEKGDIPEGYSVSREKKERFSLILESASTNQTSMYLCASSRGVSNQPQHFGDGTRLSIL.

Concerning this clone: At one of its ends the junction is not consistent with the germline gene, which may arise from a read error. The chain couples TRBV6-5 to TRBJ2-1, with 7 nucleotides matching TRBD2. Germline-derived CDR1 and CDR2 are MNHEY and SVGAGI. This CDR3 has 16 residues. The CDR3 protein is CASRPVSGNSYNDQFF. CDR3 in DNA: TGTGCCAGCAGACCCGTCAGCGGGAACTCCTACAATGATCAGTTCTTC.

This clone appeared a few times. A much larger clone differs by one base, so this may be a read error. The chain employs TRBV20-1 and TRBJ1-2, with 9 positions matching TRBD1. The germline V gene encodes CDR1 DFQATT and CDR2 SNEGSKA (reference sequence). The V and J ends lost 4 bases and 5 bases, in that order; junction bases with no gene match: 23. The length of the CDR3 is 19 residues. DNA for the CDR3: TGCAGTGCTAAACGCAACCCGGGACAGGGCGCGGGGGGGGATTATGGCTACACCTTC. Its protein is CSAKRNPGQGAGGDYGYTF.

The chain couples TRBV2 to TRBJ2-7, with D unresolved. The germline V gene has CDR1 SNHLY and CDR2 FYNNEI. This CDR3 comprises 12 residues. V was trimmed by 3 bases and J by 6 bases, leaving 9 bases between them. The CDR3: CASSDFVGEQYF. The CDR3 DNA reads as TGTGCCAGCAGTGATTTTGTGGGCGAGCAGTACTTC.

To note about this clone: A read error may produce the germline difference seen at one junction end. Written as DNA, the CDR3 is TGTGCCACCAGCAGAGTGTTCGGAGCTGCCGCAACTAGTGAAAAACTGTTTTTT. Amino acids: CATSRVFGAAATSEKLFF. The genes are TRBV15 and TRBJ1-4; unclear D gene. The CDR3 contains 18 residues. The germline gives CDR1 LNHNV, CDR2 YYDKDF (reference sequence).

This rearrangement joins TRBV2 to TRBJ1-5; the match to TRBD1 covers 10 bases. This CDR3 spans 14 amino acids. The trim removed 7 bases at V and 7 bases at J, leaving 7 bases unmatched. Germline V gene lookup returns CDR1 SNHLY and CDR2 FYNNEI. The CDR3: CASMAGQGTQPQHF. For the CDR3, the DNA is TGTGCCAGCATGGCGGGACAGGGGACCCAGCCCCAGCATTTT. Based on the CDR3 plus reference TRBV2 and TRBJ1-5, the full variable domain is EPEVTQTPSHQVTQMGQEVILRCVPISNHLYFYWYRQILGQKVEFLVSFYNNEISEKSEIFDDQFSVERPDGSNFTLKIRSTKLEDSAMYFCASMAGQGTQPQHFGDGTRLSIL.

The chain combines TRBV6-5 with TRBJ2-2; no definite D call. Trimming cost V 0 bases and J 6 bases, with 17 bases left between them. There are 17 residues in the CDR3. The germline CDR1 and CDR2 sequences are MNHEY and SVGAGI. The CDR3 coding sequence is TGTGCCAGCAGTTACTCGAGCCAGGAAGCTTACCCCGGGGAGCTGTTTTTT. Encoded protein: CASSYSSQEAYPGELFF.

This clone was seen at least ten times. This may be a read error, as it is one base from a much larger clone. The CDR3 does not end in the conserved phenylalanine or tryptophan, so this is likely a read error. The genes are TRBV20-1 and TRBJ2-1; possibly TRBD2 for D (6 bases). Germline V CDR1 and CDR2: DFQATT, SNEGSKA (reference sequence). V was shortened by 3 bases and J by 6 bases, with 15 bases between the two germline ends. The CDR3 is made up of 14 amino acids. The CDR3 DNA reads as TGCAGTGCTAGTAGCGGCTCCATAGGCAATGAGCAGTTCCTC. It codes for CSASSGSIGNEQFL.

The table lists this clone with many counts. V and J are TRBV19 and TRBJ2-3; unclear D gene. The germline gives CDR1 LNHDA, CDR2 SQIVND (reference sequence). Trimming took 5 bases from V and 2 from J, leaving 17 bases between them. The CDR3 totals 16 residues. As DNA, the CDR3 is TGTGCCAGTAGTCCCAAAGAGGCGGAACTCACAGATACGCAGTATTTT. Amino acids: CASSPKEAELTDTQYF.

This clone was observed many times. A read error may be the cause here, since a much bigger clone is one base away. The chain has TRBV5-1 and TRBJ2-7; weak D call: TRBD2 (6 bases). This CDR3 comprises 15 residues. The germline V and J ends were trimmed by 7 bases and 4 bases, with 21 bases remaining between them. Germline V gene sequence: CDR1 SGHRS, CDR2 YFSETQ. CDR3 coding DNA: TGCGCCAGCGGCTCTCTACCGGGAGTAGGATACGAGCAGTACTTC. Translated, it gives CASGSLPGVGYEQYF.

In its sample, this clone was seen many times. The genes are TRBV20-1 and TRBJ1-3; D is possibly TRBD1 (5 bases). Between the trimmed V and J ends, which lost 6 bases and 2 bases, there was a span of 17 bases. CDR1 is DFQATT and CDR2 is SNEGSKA in the germline V gene (reference sequence). This CDR3 region has 15 residues. CDR3 sequence reads: CSAPPHGGTGNTIYF. The CDR3 DNA reads as TGCAGTGCCCCTCCCCATGGGGGAACTGGAAACACCATATATTTT.

This clone showed up many times. This sequence joins TRBV5-5 and TRBJ1-6; no definite D call. The CDR3 contains 15 residues. CDR1 is SGHKS and CDR2 is YYEKEE in the germline V gene (reference sequence). V was pared by 4 bases and J by 0 bases, with 8 bases between. The CDR3 nucleotides are TGTGCCAGCAGCCCCATGACCTCCTATAATTCACCCCTCCACTTT. This gives the protein CASSPMTSYNSPLHF.

The sample holds a few counts of this clone. This may come from a read error, since a much larger clone is one base off. The chain combines TRBV6-2 or TRBV6-3 with TRBJ2-2; the match to TRBD2 covers 9 bases. Germline CDR1 and CDR2: MNHEY and SVGEGT. This CDR3 region has 16 residues. CDR3 residues: CASRLGAGGPSGGLFF. As DNA, the CDR3 is TGTGCCAGCAGACTAGGGGCGGGAGGGCCCTCCGGGGGGCTGTTTTTT.

There are many counts of this clone. Written as DNA, the CDR3 is TGTGCCAGCAGTGCGGACAGGGGAGGGACCCAGTACTTC. It encodes CASSADRGGTQYF. The chain joins TRBV27 to TRBJ2-5; 9 bases agree with TRBD1. This CDR3 has 13 residues. Germline CDR1 is MNHEY and CDR2 is SMNVEV (reference sequence). V lost 5 bases, J lost 7 bases, and 5 bases stayed unmatched.

Many counts were recorded for this clone. This rearrangement joins TRBV20-1 to TRBJ2-3, with TRBD2 matching 14 bases. This CDR3 is built from 13 residues. Trimming took 5 bases from V and 9 from J; bases not matched to a gene: 4. The V gene's germline CDR1 is DFQATT and CDR2 SNEGSKA (reference sequence). The DNA for the CDR3 is TGCAGTGCTGGGGGACTAGCGGGAGTCACGCAGTATTTT. Translated, it gives CSAGGLAGVTQYF.

This chain links TRBV5-1 with TRBJ2-1; D remains unclear. Trimming pared 7 bases from V and 1 base from J, leaving 9 bases between. The CDR3 contains 13 residues. Germline V gene sequence: CDR1 SGHRS, CDR2 YFSETQ. In nucleotides, the CDR3 is TGCGCCAGCGCTCCGCGGTCCTACAATGAGCAGTTCTTC. This gives the protein CASAPRSYNEQFF.

This clone was detected ten times or more. V usage is TRBV24-1 and J usage is TRBJ2-1, with 7 bases that match TRBD1. CDR3 size: 16 residues. With 2 bases clipped from V and 3 bases from J, the junction kept 6 bases outside the gene matches. CDR1 KGHDR and CDR2 SFDVKD come from the germline V gene. CDR3 bases: TGTGCCACCAGTGATTCTAGGGGGCACGGCTACAATGAGCAGTTCTTC. Translating it yields CATSDSRGHGYNEQFF.

The sample holds many counts of this clone. The V gene is TRBV11-2, the J gene TRBJ2-3; 7 bases agree with TRBD2. V shed 1 base and J 2 bases; nucleotides not matched to a gene: 6. The CDR3 spans 16 residues. CDR1 and CDR2 from the germline V gene are SGHAT and FQNNGV. The CDR3 bases are TGTGCCAGCAGCTTAGGTCCAGCGGGGAACACAGATACGCAGTATTTT. It specifies CASSLGPAGNTDTQYF.

This clone was seen repeatedly, ten times or more. The J gene is TRBJ1-2, the V gene TRBV6-6, with 8 bases that match TRBD1. Germline V CDR1 and CDR2: MNHNY, SVGAGI (reference sequence). The trim removed 1 base at V and 2 bases at J, leaving 12 bases unmatched. This CDR3 is 18 amino acids long. The CDR3 bases are TGTGCCAGCAGTTACTTTACACTCACAGGGGGTCCCAACTATGGCTACACCTTC. Translated, it gives CASSYFTLTGGPNYGYTF.

This clone has a count of ten or more. The chain has TRBV20-1 and TRBJ2-3, with D uncertain. Germline lookup yields CDR1 DFQATT and CDR2 SNEGSKA (reference sequence). The V end lost 4 bases, the J end lost 1 base, and 12 bases lay between the germline ends. The CDR3 contains 14 residues. The CDR3 loop is CSAIRALRTDTQYF. The CDR3 region has the DNA TGCAGTGCTATCCGTGCTCTCCGCACAGATACGCAGTATTTT.

This clone was counted at least ten times. V is TRBV18 and J is TRBJ1-6, with TRBD1 identical over 7 bases. The CDR3 is made up of 17 amino acids. V lost 3 bases to trimming and J lost 5 bases; unmatched junction nucleotides: 10. Germline V gene lookup returns CDR1 KGHSH and CDR2 LQKENI. CDR3 coding DNA: TGTGCCAGCTCACCGAAGTGGTCAGGGGGTAATAATTCACCCCTCCACTTT. This sequence encodes CASSPKWSGGNNSPLHF.